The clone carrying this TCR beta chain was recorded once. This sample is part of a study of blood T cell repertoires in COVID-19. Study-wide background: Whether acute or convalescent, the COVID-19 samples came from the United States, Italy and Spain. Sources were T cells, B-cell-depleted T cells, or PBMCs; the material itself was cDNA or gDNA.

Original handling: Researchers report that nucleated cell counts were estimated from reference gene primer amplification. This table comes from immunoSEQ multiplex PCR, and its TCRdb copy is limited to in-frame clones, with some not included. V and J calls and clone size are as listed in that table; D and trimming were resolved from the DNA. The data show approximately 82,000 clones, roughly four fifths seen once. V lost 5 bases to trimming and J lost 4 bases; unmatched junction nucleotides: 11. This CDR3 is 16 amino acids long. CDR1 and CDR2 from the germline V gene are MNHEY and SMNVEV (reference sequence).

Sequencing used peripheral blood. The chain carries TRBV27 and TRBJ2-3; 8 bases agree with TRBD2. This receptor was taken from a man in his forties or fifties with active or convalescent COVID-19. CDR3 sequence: CASSLRPGLGPDTQYF. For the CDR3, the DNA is TGTGCCAGCAGTCTAAGACCGGGACTAGGCCCAGATACGCAGTATTTT.